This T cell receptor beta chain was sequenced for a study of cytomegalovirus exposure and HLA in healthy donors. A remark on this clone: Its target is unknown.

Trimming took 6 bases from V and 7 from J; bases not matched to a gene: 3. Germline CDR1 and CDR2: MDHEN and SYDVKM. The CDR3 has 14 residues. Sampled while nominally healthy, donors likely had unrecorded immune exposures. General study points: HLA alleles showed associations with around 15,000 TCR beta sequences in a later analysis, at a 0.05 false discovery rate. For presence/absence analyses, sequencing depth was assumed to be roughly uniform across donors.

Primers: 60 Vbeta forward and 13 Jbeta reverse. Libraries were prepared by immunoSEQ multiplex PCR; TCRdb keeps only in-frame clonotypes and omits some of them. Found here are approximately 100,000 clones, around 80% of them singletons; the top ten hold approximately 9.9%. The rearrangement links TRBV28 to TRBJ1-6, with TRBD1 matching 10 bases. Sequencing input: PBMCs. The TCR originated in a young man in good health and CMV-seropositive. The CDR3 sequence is CASRTGGLNSPLHF. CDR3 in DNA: TGTGCCAGCAGGACAGGGGGCTTGAATTCACCCCTCCACTTT.